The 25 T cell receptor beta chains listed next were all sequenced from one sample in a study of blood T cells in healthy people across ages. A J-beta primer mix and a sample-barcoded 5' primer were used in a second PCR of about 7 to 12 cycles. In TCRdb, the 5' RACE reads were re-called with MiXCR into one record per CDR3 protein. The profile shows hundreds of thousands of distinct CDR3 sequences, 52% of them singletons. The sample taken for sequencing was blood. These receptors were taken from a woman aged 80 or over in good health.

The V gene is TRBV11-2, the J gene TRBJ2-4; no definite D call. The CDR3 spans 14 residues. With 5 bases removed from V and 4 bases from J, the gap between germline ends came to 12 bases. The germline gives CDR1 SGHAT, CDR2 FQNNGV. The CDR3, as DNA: TGTGCCAGCAGCCTACCTAGTATAAAAAACATTCAGTACTTC. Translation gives CASSLPSIKNIQYF.

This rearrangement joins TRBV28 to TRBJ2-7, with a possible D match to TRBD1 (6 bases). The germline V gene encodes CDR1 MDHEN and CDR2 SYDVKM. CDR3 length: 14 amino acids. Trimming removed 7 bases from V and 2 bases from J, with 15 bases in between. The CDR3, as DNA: TGTGCCAGCACCTACGTCGGACAGACCTACGAGCAGTACTTC. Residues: CASTYVGQTYEQYF.

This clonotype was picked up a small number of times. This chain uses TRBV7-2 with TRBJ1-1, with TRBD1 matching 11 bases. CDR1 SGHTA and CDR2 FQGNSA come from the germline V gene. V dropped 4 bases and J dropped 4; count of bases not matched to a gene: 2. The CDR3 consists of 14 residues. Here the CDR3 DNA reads TGTGCCAGCAGCTGGGACAGGGGGAGCACTGAAGCTTTCTTT. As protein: CASSWDRGSTEAFF.

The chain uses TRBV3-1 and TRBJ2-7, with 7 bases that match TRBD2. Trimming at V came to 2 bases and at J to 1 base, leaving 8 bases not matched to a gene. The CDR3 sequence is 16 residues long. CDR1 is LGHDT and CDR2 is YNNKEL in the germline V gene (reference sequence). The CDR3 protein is CASSQPASGVSYEQYF. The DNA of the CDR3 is TGTGCCAGCAGCCAACCAGCCAGCGGGGTGTCCTACGAGCAGTACTTC.

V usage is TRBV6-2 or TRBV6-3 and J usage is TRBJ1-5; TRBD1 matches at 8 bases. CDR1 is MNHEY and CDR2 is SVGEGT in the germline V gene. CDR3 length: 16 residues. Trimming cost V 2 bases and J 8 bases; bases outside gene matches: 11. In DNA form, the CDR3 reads TGTGCCAGCAGTTACGACACGGGGACAGGTGTAGAGCCCCAGCATTTT. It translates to CASSYDTGTGVEPQHF.

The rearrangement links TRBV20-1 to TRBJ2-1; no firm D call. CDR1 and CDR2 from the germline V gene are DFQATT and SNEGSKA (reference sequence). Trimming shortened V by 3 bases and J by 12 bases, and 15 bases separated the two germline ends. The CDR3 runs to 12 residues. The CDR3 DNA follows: TGCAGTGCTAGCCCAGAAAAAAGAGGGCAGTTCTTC. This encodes CSASPEKRGQFF.

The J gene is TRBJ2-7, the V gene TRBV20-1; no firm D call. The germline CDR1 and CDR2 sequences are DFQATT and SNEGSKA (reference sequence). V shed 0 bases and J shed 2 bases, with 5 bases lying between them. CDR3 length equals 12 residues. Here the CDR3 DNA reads TGCAGTGCTAGAGATAGTCCCTACGAGCAGTACTTC. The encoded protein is CSARDSPYEQYF.

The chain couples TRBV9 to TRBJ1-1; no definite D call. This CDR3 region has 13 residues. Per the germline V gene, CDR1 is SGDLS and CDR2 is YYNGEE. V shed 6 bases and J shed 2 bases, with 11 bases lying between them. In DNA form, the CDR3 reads TGTGCCAGCACAAGAGGGATAAACACTGAAGCTTTCTTT. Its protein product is CASTRGINTEAFF.

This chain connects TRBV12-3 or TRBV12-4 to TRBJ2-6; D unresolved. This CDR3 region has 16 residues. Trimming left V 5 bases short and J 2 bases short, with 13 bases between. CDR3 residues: CASSPSQSAGANVLTF. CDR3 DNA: TGTGCCAGCAGTCCGTCCCAGAGCGCTGGGGCCAACGTCCTGACTTTC.

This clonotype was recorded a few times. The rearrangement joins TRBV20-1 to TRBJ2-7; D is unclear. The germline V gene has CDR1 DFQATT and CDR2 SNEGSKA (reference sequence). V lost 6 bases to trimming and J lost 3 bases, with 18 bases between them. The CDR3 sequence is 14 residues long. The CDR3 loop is CSALRENRDYEQYF. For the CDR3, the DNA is TGCAGTGCACTACGCGAGAACAGAGACTACGAGCAGTACTTC.

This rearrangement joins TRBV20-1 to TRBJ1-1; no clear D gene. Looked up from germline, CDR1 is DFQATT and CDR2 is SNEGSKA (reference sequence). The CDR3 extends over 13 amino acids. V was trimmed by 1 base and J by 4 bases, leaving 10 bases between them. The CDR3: CSARVSSATEAFF. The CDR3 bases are TGCAGTGCTAGAGTTTCTTCTGCCACTGAAGCTTTCTTT.

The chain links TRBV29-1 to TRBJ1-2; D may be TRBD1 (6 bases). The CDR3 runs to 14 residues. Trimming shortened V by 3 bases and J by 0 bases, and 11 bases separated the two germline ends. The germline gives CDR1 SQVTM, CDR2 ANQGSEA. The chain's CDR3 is CSVDNRDSNYGYTF. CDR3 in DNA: TGCAGCGTTGACAACAGGGACTCTAACTATGGCTACACCTTC.

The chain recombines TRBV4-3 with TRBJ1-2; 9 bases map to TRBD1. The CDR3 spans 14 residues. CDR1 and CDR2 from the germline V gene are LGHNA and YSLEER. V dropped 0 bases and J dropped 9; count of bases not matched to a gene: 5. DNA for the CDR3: TGCGCCAGCAGCCAAGACCGGGACAGGGAGAGCTACACCTTC. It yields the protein CASSQDRDRESYTF.

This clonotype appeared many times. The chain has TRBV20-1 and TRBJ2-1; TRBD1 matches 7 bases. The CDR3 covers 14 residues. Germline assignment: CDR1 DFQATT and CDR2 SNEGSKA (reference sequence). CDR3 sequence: CSPLGTDPYNEQFF. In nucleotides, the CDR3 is TGCAGCCCCTTGGGGACAGACCCTTACAATGAGCAGTTCTTC.

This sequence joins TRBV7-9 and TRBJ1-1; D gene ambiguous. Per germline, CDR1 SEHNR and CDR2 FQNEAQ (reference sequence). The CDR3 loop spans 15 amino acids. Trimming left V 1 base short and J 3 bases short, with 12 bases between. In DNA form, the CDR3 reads TGTGCCAGCAGCTTAGACTCCTTACCCCACACTGAAGCTTTCTTT. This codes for CASSLDSLPHTEAFF. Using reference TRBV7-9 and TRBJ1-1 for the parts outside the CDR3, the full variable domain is DTGVSQNPRHKITKRGQNVTFRCDPISEHNRLYWYRQTLGQGPEFLTYFQNEAQLEKSRLLSDRFSAERPKGSFSTLEIQRTEQGDSAMYLCASSLDSLPHTEAFFGQGTRLTVV.

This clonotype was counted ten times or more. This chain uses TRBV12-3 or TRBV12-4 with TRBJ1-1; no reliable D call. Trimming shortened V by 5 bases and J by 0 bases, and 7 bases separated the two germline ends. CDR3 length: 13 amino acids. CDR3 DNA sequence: TGTGCCAGCAGTATTGATCTGAACACTGAAGCTTTCTTT. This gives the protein CASSIDLNTEAFF.

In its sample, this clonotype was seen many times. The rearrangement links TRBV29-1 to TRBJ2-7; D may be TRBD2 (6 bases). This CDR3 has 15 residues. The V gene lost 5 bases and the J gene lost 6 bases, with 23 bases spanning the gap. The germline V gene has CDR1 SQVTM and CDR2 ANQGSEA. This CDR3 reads CSVNIRGGTEGEQYF. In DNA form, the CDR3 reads TGCAGCGTTAATATTCGAGGCGGGACCGAAGGCGAGCAGTACTTC.

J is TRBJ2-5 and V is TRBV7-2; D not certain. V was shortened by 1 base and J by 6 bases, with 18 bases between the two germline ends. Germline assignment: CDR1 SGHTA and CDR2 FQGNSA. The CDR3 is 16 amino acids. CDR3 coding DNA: TGTGCCAGCAGCTTAGTGGGTTATATCCAGCAAAAGACCCAGTACTTC. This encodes CASSLVGYIQQKTQYF.

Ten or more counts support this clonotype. The CDR3 protein is CSAGIAGRVYNEQFF. The CDR3 bases are TGCAGTGCGGGGATAGCCGGGAGGGTATACAATGAGCAGTTCTTC. The chain links TRBV20-1 to TRBJ2-1, with 8 bases matching TRBD2. With V trimmed by 6 bases and J by 4 bases, 11 bases remained unmatched. The CDR3 totals 15 residues. Germline lookup yields CDR1 DFQATT and CDR2 SNEGSKA (reference sequence).

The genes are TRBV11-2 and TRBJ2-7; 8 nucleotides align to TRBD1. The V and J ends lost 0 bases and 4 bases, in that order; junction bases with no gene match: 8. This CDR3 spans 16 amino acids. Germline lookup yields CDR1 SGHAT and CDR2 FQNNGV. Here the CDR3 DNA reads TGTGCCAGCAGCTTAGAGTGGGCAGGGGGCCGTTACGAGCAGTACTTC. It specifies CASSLEWAGGRYEQYF.

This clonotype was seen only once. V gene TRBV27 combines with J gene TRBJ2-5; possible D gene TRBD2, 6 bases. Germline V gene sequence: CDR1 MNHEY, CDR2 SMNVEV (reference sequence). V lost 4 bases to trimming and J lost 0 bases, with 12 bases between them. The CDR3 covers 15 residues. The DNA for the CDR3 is TGTGCCAGCAGTTCCATTCCTAGCGACCAAGAGACCCAGTACTTC. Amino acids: CASSSIPSDQETQYF.

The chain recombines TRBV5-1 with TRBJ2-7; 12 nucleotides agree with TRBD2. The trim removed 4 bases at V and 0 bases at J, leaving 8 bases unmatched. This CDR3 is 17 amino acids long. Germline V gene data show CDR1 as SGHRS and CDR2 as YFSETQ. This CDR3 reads CASSVTLAGGSSYEQYF. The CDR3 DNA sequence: TGCGCCAGCAGCGTGACCCTAGCGGGGGGGAGCTCCTACGAGCAGTACTTC.

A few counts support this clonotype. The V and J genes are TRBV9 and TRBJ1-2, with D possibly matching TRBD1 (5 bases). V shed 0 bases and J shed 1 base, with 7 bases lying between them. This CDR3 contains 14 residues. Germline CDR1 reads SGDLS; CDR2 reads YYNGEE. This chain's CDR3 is CASSVDDSNYGYTF. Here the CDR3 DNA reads TGTGCCAGCAGCGTAGACGACAGTAACTATGGCTACACCTTC. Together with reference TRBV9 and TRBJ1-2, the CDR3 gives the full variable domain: DSGVTQTPKHLITATGQRVTLRCSPRSGDLSVYWYQQSLDQGLQFLIQYYNGEERAKGNILERFSAQQFPDLHSELNLSSLELGDSALYFCASSVDDSNYGYTFGSGTRLTVV.

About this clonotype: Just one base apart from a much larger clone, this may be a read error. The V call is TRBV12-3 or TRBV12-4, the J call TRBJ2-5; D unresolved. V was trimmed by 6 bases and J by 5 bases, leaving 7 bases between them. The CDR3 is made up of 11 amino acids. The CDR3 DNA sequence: TGTGCCAGCAGCATCCATGAGACCCAGTACTTC. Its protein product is CASSIHETQYF.

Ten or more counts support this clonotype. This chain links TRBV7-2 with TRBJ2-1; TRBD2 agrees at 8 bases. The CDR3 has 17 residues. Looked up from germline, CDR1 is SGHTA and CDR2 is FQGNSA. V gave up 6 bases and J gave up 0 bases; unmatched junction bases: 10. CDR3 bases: TGTGCCAGCAGATCTATAGCGGGGACTACCTCCTACAATGAGCAGTTCTTC. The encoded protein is CASRSIAGTTSYNEQFF.